These T cell receptor beta chains were read from a single sample in a study of response to subunit inactivated influenza vaccine. TCRdb re-called the RT-PCR reads with MiXCR, one entry per CDR3 protein. The sample records about 800,000 distinct CDR3 sequences, approximately 21% being singletons. The sample consisted of PBMCs from blood, taken roughly 5 days after vaccination. The receptors stem from a middle-aged man who received an inactivated influenza vaccine. Each CDR3 is given with its conserved first and last residue. The D gene is left open where the match is weak. Clone size is shown for a subset of rows, as once, few, many or a class of expanded clone.

CDR3nt: TGTGCCAGCAGCTTAGAGGCTAGCGGGATCGGGGAGCAGTACTTC
CDR3aa: CASSLEASGIGEQYF
v_gene: TRBV7-2
d_gene: TRBD2
abundance: once
j_gene: TRBJ2-7

CDR3nt: TGCAGCGTTGAAGGCTGGGACCGCGGGTACGAGCAGTACTTC
CDR3aa: CSVEGWDRGYEQYF
v_gene: TRBV29-1
d_gene: NA
abundance: NA
j_gene: TRBJ2-7

CDR3nt: TGTGCCAGCAGGCGAACCTGGGTTAGGACAGATACGCAGTATTTT
CDR3aa: CASRRTWVRTDTQYF
v_gene: TRBV6-4
d_gene: NA
abundance: NA
j_gene: TRBJ2-3

CDR3nt: TGTGCCAGCAGTCCCCGGGACACAGGGGCCAACGTCCTGACTTTC
CDR3aa: CASSPRDTGANVLTF
v_gene: TRBV6-1
d_gene: NA
abundance: few
j_gene: TRBJ2-6

CDR3nt: TGTGCCAGCAGTTATAGGAGGAACACCGGGGAGCTGTTTTTT
CDR3aa: CASSYRRNTGELFF
v_gene: TRBV6-2/TRBV6-3
d_gene: NA
abundance: many
j_gene: TRBJ2-2

CDR3nt: TGCGCCAGCAGAAAAGGGAGGGGAACGGGCACAGATACGCAGTATTTT
CDR3aa: CASRKGRGTGTDTQYF
v_gene: TRBV4-3
d_gene: TRBD2
abundance: few
j_gene: TRBJ2-3

CDR3nt: TGTGCCATCAAATCGACAGGGGTAGAGACCCAGTACTTC
CDR3aa: CAIKSTGVETQYF
v_gene: TRBV10-3
d_gene: TRBD1
abundance: NA
j_gene: TRBJ2-5

CDR3nt: TGTGCCAGCAGCTTGACCGGCCAGGGGAATGAGCAGTTCTTC
CDR3aa: CASSLTGQGNEQFF
v_gene: TRBV5-6
d_gene: NA
abundance: few
j_gene: TRBJ2-1

CDR3nt: TGCGCCAGCAGCCGAAAGACAGGGGTTTTCGCTGAAGCTTTCTTT
CDR3aa: CASSRKTGVFAEAFF
v_gene: TRBV4-1
d_gene: TRBD1
abundance: few
j_gene: TRBJ1-1

CDR3nt: TGTGCCAGCGGACTCCTACCATCCTCCTACGAGCAGTACTTC
CDR3aa: CASGLLPSSYEQYF
v_gene: TRBV12-3/TRBV12-4
d_gene: NA
abundance: few
j_gene: TRBJ2-7

CDR3nt: TGTGCCTGGAGTGTATCCGGTGGGGGGCAGCCCCAGCATTTT
CDR3aa: CAWSVSGGGQPQHF
v_gene: TRBV30
d_gene: NA
abundance: few
j_gene: TRBJ1-5

CDR3nt: TGTGCCAGCAGCTTAGTCCGCCGGGACAGGGGGATACTGTTGTTTTACAATGAGCAGTTCTTC
CDR3aa: CASSLVRRDRGILLFYNEQFF
v_gene: TRBV11-2
d_gene: TRBD1
abundance: few
j_gene: TRBJ2-1

CDR3nt: TGTGCCAGCACCCGAAATGGGGTCTGGCTCCAAGAGACCCAGTACTTC
CDR3aa: CASTRNGVWLQETQYF
v_gene: TRBV5-6
d_gene: NA
abundance: NA
j_gene: TRBJ2-5

CDR3nt: TGCGCCAGCAGCCAAGATGCGCGGCTGGGAGGGGCGAAAAAACTGTTTTTT
CDR3aa: CASSQDARLGGAKKLFF
v_gene: TRBV4-1
d_gene: NA
abundance: NA
j_gene: TRBJ1-4

CDR3nt: TGTGCCAGCAGCTTAGATCAGGCGGATTACAATGAGCAGTTCTTC
CDR3aa: CASSLDQADYNEQFF
v_gene: TRBV11-2
d_gene: NA
abundance: NA
j_gene: TRBJ2-1

CDR3nt: TGTGCCAGCAGTGAAGTGGGGAGGGCCCTGTACTTC
CDR3aa: CASSEVGRALYF
v_gene: TRBV6-1
d_gene: TRBD2
abundance: NA
j_gene: TRBJ2-7

CDR3nt: TGTGCCAGCAGTTACGGCCAGGTCGCGGCGGATGGCACCGGGGAGCTGTTTTTT
CDR3aa: CASSYGQVAADGTGELFF
v_gene: TRBV6-5
d_gene: NA
abundance: NA
j_gene: TRBJ2-2

CDR3nt: TGTGCCAGCAGCAAATGGGGCAGGGAGGCGGTCGGCTACACCTTC
CDR3aa: CASSKWGREAVGYTF
v_gene: TRBV21-1
d_gene: NA
abundance: few
j_gene: TRBJ1-2

CDR3nt: TGTGCCAGCAGCCAAAACGGCGGCCATGTTCAAGAGACCCAGTACTTC
CDR3aa: CASSQNGGHVQETQYF
v_gene: TRBV4-2
d_gene: NA
abundance: many
j_gene: TRBJ2-5

CDR3nt: TGTGCCACCAGTGATCCAACTAGCGGGGGGCCGGATACGCAGTATTTT
CDR3aa: CATSDPTSGGPDTQYF
v_gene: TRBV24-1
d_gene: TRBD2
abundance: NA
j_gene: TRBJ2-3

CDR3nt: TGCGCCAGCAGCTTGGAAAGCAGGATAGCCAAAAACATTCAGTACTTC
CDR3aa: CASSLESRIAKNIQYF
v_gene: TRBV5-1
d_gene: NA
abundance: few
j_gene: TRBJ2-4

CDR3nt: TGTGCCAGCAGCGGGACTAACAAAAACATTCAGTACTTC
CDR3aa: CASSGTNKNIQYF
v_gene: TRBV12-3/TRBV12-4
d_gene: TRBD2
abundance: few
j_gene: TRBJ2-4

CDR3nt: TGCGCCAGCAGCCAAGAGGGATTGTCGGGGGCCAACGTCCTGACTTTC
CDR3aa: CASSQEGLSGANVLTF
v_gene: TRBV4-3
d_gene: NA
abundance: NA
j_gene: TRBJ2-6

CDR3nt: TGTGCCAGCAGTTTTCATGTGGGTTACGAGCAGTACTTC
CDR3aa: CASSFHVGYEQYF
v_gene: TRBV12-3/TRBV12-4
d_gene: NA
abundance: few
j_gene: TRBJ2-7

CDR3nt: TGTGCCAGCAGTTACGAGGGCGGGATAAGGAATGAGCAGTTCTTC
CDR3aa: CASSYEGGIRNEQFF
v_gene: TRBV6-5
d_gene: NA
abundance: NA
j_gene: TRBJ2-1

CDR3nt: TGTGCCAGCAGCGTAGTCGTAGTGTCGACATCTTGGAACACTGAAGCTTTCTTT
CDR3aa: CASSVVVVSTSWNTEAFF
v_gene: TRBV9
d_gene: NA
abundance: once
j_gene: TRBJ1-1

CDR3nt: TGTGCCAGCAGTCCCACTATACCGGCGCAGTATTTT
CDR3aa: CASSPTIPAQYF
v_gene: TRBV12-3/TRBV12-4
d_gene: NA
abundance: many
j_gene: TRBJ2-3

CDR3nt: TGTGCCAGCAGCTTAGATTACAGGGTCTACGAGCAGTACTTC
CDR3aa: CASSLDYRVYEQYF
v_gene: TRBV7-9
d_gene: NA
abundance: few
j_gene: TRBJ2-7

CDR3nt: TGCGCCAGCAGCTTGGTCGGCGGAATCCAAAGAAACACCGGGGAGCTGTTTTTT
CDR3aa: CASSLVGGIQRNTGELFF
v_gene: TRBV5-1
d_gene: NA
abundance: many
j_gene: TRBJ2-2

CDR3nt: TGCAGCGCTGGGCTGGGCACCGGGGAGCTGTTTTTT
CDR3aa: CSAGLGTGELFF
v_gene: TRBV29-1
d_gene: NA
abundance: few
j_gene: TRBJ2-2

CDR3nt: TGTGCCAGCAGTTTACGGTCAGGGTGGGGGACCCTCTACGAGCAGTACTTC
CDR3aa: CASSLRSGWGTLYEQYF
v_gene: TRBV12-3/TRBV12-4
d_gene: NA
abundance: few
j_gene: TRBJ2-7

CDR3nt: TGTGCCATCAGTGAACCGGGACAGGGGTTCTACGAGCAGTACTTC
CDR3aa: CAISEPGQGFYEQYF
v_gene: TRBV10-3
d_gene: TRBD1
abundance: NA
j_gene: TRBJ2-7

CDR3nt: TGCGCCAGCAGCCTAGGACAGGGCCCCAACGAGCAGTACTTC
CDR3aa: CASSLGQGPNEQYF
v_gene: TRBV5-1
d_gene: TRBD1
abundance: few
j_gene: TRBJ2-7

CDR3nt: TGCAGCGGTACGATGCTAACCAATGAGCAGTTCTTC
CDR3aa: CSGTMLTNEQFF
v_gene: TRBV29-1
d_gene: NA
abundance: NA
j_gene: TRBJ2-1

CDR3nt: TGCGCCAGCAGCAATCCAGGGGGCGAGGACATTCAGTACTTC
CDR3aa: CASSNPGGEDIQYF
v_gene: TRBV4-1
d_gene: TRBD1
abundance: NA
j_gene: TRBJ2-4

CDR3nt: TGTGCCAGCAGTGGGGAGGAAGCGGGGGACTACAATGAGCAGTTCTTC
CDR3aa: CASSGEEAGDYNEQFF
v_gene: TRBV6-4
d_gene: TRBD2
abundance: NA
j_gene: TRBJ2-1

CDR3nt: TGTGCCACCAGTGATAAACAGGGGGGGACCCAGTACTTC
CDR3aa: CATSDKQGGTQYF
v_gene: TRBV24-1
d_gene: TRBD1
abundance: NA
j_gene: TRBJ2-5

CDR3nt: TGTGCCAGCAGGCCAGCAAACCTAACGACTGAAGCTTTCTTT
CDR3aa: CASRPANLTTEAFF
v_gene: TRBV12-3/TRBV12-4
d_gene: NA
abundance: NA
j_gene: TRBJ1-1

CDR3nt: TGTGCCTGGAGTCGCGGACAGGGAGGAGATACGCAGTATTTT
CDR3aa: CAWSRGQGGDTQYF
v_gene: TRBV30
d_gene: TRBD1
abundance: NA
j_gene: TRBJ2-3

CDR3nt: TGTGCCAGCAGCCCGGGACTAGTTTCCACCGGGGAGCTGTTTTTT
CDR3aa: CASSPGLVSTGELFF
v_gene: TRBV3-1
d_gene: TRBD2
abundance: few
j_gene: TRBJ2-2

CDR3nt: TGTGCCATAGCTAGCGGGGGGCCCCTGGGTATCGCCGAGACCCAGTACTTC
CDR3aa: CAIASGGPLGIAETQYF
v_gene: TRBV10-3
d_gene: TRBD2
abundance: NA
j_gene: TRBJ2-5

CDR3nt: TGTGCCAGCCGGGTCCCACTGGGGGAGCAGTACTTC
CDR3aa: CASRVPLGEQYF
v_gene: TRBV6-1
d_gene: NA
abundance: NA
j_gene: TRBJ2-7

CDR3nt: TGCAGTGCTAGACGTTTTACTTCCTCAGCCGAGCAGTACTTC
CDR3aa: CSARRFTSSAEQYF
v_gene: TRBV20-1
d_gene: NA
abundance: NA
j_gene: TRBJ2-7

CDR3nt: TGTGCCAGCAGTGAATATCAGGGGTCCTACAATGAGCAGTTCTTC
CDR3aa: CASSEYQGSYNEQFF
v_gene: TRBV25-1
d_gene: NA
abundance: few
j_gene: TRBJ2-1

CDR3nt: TGTGCCAGCAGCCAAGATCGCGGGGGGAGAGGCAATGAGCAGTTCTTC
CDR3aa: CASSQDRGGRGNEQFF
v_gene: TRBV14
d_gene: TRBD2
abundance: NA
j_gene: TRBJ2-1

CDR3nt: TGTGCCAGCAGCGACCTCAGGAGACACAGGGACGTCCCCTACGAGCAGTACTTC
CDR3aa: CASSDLRRHRDVPYEQYF
v_gene: TRBV21-1
d_gene: NA
abundance: NA
j_gene: TRBJ2-7

CDR3nt: TGTGCCAGCTCAGGTCGGATTAACTATGGCTACACCTTC
CDR3aa: CASSGRINYGYTF
v_gene: TRBV18
d_gene: NA
abundance: NA
j_gene: TRBJ1-2

CDR3nt: TGTGCCAGCAGCACGATAGACAGGGTCAATCAGCCCCAGCATTTT
CDR3aa: CASSTIDRVNQPQHF
v_gene: TRBV5-6
d_gene: TRBD1
abundance: NA
j_gene: TRBJ1-5

CDR3nt: TGTGCCAGTGGAAACTGGGAGGTGGACATTCAGTACTTC
CDR3aa: CASGNWEVDIQYF
v_gene: TRBV5-5
d_gene: NA
abundance: few
j_gene: TRBJ2-4

CDR3nt: TGTGCCAGCAGTTTATACAGGGAGACAGCTTTCTTT
CDR3aa: CASSLYRETAFF
v_gene: TRBV7-2
d_gene: NA
abundance: NA
j_gene: TRBJ1-1

CDR3nt: TGCAGTGCTAGTCCAGAACCCGCTAGCAATCAGCCCCAGCATTTT
CDR3aa: CSASPEPASNQPQHF
v_gene: TRBV20-1
d_gene: NA
abundance: few
j_gene: TRBJ1-5

CDR3nt: TGTGCCAGCAGCTCTATCCACAATGAGCAGTTCTTC
CDR3aa: CASSSIHNEQFF
v_gene: TRBV7-2
d_gene: NA
abundance: NA
j_gene: TRBJ2-1

CDR3nt: TGCAGTGCTAGAGCACGAGCCGAAACTAATGAAAAACTGTTTTTT
CDR3aa: CSARARAETNEKLFF
v_gene: TRBV20-1
d_gene: NA
abundance: NA
j_gene: TRBJ1-4

CDR3nt: TGTGCCAGCAGTTTAGACGGGGGGCTCCGCTCCTACGAGCAGTACTTC
CDR3aa: CASSLDGGLRSYEQYF
v_gene: TRBV12-3/TRBV12-4
d_gene: NA
abundance: few
j_gene: TRBJ2-7

CDR3nt: TGTGCCAGCAGTACCGGTGACAGGGGTTTTTCGGAGACCCAGTACTTC
CDR3aa: CASSTGDRGFSETQYF
v_gene: TRBV2
d_gene: TRBD1
abundance: NA
j_gene: TRBJ2-5